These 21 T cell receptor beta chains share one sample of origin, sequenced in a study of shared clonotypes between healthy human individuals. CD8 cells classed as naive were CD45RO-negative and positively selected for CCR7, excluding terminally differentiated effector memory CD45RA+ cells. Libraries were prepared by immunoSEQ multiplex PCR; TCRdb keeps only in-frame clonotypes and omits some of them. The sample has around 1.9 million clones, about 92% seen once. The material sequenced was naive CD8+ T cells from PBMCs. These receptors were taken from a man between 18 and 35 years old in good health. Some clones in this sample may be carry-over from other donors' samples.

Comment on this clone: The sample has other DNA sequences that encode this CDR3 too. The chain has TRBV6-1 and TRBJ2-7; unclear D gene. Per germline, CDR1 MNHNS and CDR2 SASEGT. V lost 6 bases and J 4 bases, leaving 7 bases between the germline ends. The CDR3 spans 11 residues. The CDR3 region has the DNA TGTGCCAGCAGGGCCTCTTACGAGCAGTACTTC. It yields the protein CASRASYEQYF.

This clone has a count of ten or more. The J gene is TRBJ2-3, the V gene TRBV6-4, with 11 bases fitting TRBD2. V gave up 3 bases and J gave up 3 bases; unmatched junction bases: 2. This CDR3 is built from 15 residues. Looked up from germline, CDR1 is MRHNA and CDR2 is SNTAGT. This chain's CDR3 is CASSELAGATDTQYF. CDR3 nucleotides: TGTGCCAGCAGTGAACTAGCGGGAGCTACAGATACGCAGTATTTT.

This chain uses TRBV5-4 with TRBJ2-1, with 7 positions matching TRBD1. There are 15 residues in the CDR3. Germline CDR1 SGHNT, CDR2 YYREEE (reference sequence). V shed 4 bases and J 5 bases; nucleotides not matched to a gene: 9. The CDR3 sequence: CASSPLPGQHNEQFF. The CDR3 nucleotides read TGTGCCAGCAGCCCGCTCCCGGGACAGCACAATGAGCAGTTCTTC.

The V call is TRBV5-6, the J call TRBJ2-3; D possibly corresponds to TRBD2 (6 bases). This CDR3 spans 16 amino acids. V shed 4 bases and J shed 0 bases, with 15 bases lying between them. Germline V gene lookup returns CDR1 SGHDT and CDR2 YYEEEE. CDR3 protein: CASSPRRGPSTDTQYF. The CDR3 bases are TGTGCCAGCAGCCCAAGGAGGGGCCCTAGCACAGATACGCAGTATTTT.

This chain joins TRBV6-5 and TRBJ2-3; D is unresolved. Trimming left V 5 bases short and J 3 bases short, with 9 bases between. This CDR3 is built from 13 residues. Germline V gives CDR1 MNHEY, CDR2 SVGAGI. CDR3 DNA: TGTGCCAGCAGTCCCGACTCTACAGATACGCAGTATTTT. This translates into CASSPDSTDTQYF.

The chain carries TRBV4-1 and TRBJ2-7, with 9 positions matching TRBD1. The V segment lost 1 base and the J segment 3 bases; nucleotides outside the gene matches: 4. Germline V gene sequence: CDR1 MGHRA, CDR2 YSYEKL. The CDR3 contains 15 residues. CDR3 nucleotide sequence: TGCGCCAGCAGCCAAGGCCGGACAGGGGTCTACGAGCAGTACTTC. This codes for CASSQGRTGVYEQYF.

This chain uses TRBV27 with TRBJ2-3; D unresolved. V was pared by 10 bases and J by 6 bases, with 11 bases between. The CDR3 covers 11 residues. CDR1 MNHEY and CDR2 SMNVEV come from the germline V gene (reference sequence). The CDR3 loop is CATNDADTQYF. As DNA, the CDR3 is TGTGCCACCAACGACGCGGATACGCAGTATTTT.

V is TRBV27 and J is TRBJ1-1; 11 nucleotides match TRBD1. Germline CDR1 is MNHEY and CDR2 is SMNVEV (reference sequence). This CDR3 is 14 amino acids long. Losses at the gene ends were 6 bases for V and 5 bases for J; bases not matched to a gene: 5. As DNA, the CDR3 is TGTGCCAGCAGATTGGGGACAGGGGGGACTGAAGCTTTCTTT. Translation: CASRLGTGGTEAFF.

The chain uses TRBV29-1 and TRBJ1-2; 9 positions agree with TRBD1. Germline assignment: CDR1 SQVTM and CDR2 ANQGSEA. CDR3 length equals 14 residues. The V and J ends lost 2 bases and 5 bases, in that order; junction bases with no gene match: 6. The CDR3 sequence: CSVELRDRAYGYTF. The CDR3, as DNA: TGCAGCGTTGAACTCCGGGACAGGGCGTATGGCTACACCTTC.

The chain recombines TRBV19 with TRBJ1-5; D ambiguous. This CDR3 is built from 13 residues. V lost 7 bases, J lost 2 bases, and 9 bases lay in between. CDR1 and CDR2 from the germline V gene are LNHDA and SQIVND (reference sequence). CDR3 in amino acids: CASMITGNQPQHF. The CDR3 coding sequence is TGTGCCAGTATGATAACTGGCAATCAGCCCCAGCATTTT.

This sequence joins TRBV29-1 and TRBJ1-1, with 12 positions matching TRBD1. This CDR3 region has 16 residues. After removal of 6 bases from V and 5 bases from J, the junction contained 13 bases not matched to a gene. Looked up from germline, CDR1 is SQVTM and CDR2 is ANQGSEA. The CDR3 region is CSVTGTGGVLGTEAFF. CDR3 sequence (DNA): TGCAGCGTAACCGGGACAGGGGGCGTCTTGGGTACTGAAGCTTTCTTT.

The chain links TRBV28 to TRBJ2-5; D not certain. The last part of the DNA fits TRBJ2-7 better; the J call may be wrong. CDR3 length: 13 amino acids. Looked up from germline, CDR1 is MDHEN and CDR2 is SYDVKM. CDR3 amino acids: CASSFPGSYEQYF. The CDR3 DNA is TGTGCCAGCAGTTTCCCGGGCTCCTACGAGCAGTACTTC.

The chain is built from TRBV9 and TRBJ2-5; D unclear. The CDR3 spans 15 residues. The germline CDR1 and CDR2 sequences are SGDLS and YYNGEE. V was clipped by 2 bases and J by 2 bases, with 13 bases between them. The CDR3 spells CASSVTPRSQETQYF. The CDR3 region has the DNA TGTGCCAGCAGCGTTACCCCCCGGAGTCAAGAGACCCAGTACTTC.

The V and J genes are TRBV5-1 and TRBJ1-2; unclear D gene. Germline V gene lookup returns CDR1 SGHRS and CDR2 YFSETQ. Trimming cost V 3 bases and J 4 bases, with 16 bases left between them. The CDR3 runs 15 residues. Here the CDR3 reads CASSSPGVAPYGYTF. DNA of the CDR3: TGCGCCAGCAGCTCCCCCGGGGTTGCCCCCTATGGCTACACCTTC. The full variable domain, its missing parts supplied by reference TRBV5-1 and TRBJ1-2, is KAGVTQTPRYLIKTRGQQVTLSCSPISGHRSVSWYQQTPGQGLQFLFEYFSETQRNKGNFPGRFSGRQFSNSRSEMNVSTLELGDSALYLCASSSPGVAPYGYTFGSGTRLTVV.

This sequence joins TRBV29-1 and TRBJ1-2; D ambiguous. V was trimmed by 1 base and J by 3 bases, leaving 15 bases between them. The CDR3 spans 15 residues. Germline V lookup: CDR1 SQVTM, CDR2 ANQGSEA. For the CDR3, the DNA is TGCAGCGTTGAAGTTTGGGCCCGATCTCACTATGGCTACACCTTC. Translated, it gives CSVEVWARSHYGYTF.

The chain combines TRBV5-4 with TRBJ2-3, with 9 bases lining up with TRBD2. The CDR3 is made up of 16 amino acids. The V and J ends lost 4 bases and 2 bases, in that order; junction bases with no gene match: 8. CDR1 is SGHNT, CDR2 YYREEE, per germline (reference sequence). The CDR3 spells CASSPTSGEYTDTQYF. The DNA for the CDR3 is TGTGCCAGCAGCCCGACTAGCGGAGAATACACAGATACGCAGTATTTT.

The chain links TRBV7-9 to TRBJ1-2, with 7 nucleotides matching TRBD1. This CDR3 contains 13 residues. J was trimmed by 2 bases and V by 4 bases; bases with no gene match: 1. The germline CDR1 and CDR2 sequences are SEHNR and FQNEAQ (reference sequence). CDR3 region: CASSWDSNYGYTF. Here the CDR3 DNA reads TGTGCCAGCAGCTGGGACAGCAACTATGGCTACACCTTC.

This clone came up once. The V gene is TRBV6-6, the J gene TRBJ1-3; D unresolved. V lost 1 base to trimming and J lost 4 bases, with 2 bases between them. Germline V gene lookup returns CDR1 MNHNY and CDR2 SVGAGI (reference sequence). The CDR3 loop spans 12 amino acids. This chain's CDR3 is CASSYWGNTIYF. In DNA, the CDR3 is TGTGCCAGCAGTTACTGGGGAAACACCATATATTTT.

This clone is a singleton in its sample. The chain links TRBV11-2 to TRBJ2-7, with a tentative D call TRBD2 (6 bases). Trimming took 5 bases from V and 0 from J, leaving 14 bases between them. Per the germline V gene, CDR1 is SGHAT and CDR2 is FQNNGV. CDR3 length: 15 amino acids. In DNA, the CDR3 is TGTGCCAGCAGCCGAGCGGGCCGCTCCTCCTACGAGCAGTACTTC. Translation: CASSRAGRSSYEQYF.

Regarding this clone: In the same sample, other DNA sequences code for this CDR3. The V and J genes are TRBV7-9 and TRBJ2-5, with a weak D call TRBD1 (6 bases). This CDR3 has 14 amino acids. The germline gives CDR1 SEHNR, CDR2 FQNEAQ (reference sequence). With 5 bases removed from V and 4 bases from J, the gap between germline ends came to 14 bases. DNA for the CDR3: TGTGCCAGCAGCCCCACCGGCAGGGGAGAGACCCAGTACTTC. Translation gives CASSPTGRGETQYF.

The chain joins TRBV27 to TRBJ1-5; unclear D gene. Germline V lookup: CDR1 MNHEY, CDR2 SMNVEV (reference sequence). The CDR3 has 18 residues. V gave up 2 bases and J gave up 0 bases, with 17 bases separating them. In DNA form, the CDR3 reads TGTGCCAGCAGTTTAATTGGACCTTCTGGATATAGCAATCAGCCCCAGCATTTT. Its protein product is CASSLIGPSGYSNQPQHF.